This TCR beta chain was found in a study of blood T cell repertoires in COVID-19. This clone was recorded a few times. In the authors' workflow: Reference gene primer amplification in the assay estimated nucleated cell counts. The method was immunoSEQ multiplex PCR; TCRdb's version includes in-frame clones alone and lacks a portion of them. The V and J calls and clone size come from that table; D and trimming were worked out from the DNA. This sample has fewer than 250,000 clones, with roughly 80% found just once. Trimming removed 6 bases at V and 4 bases at J, with 9 bases between. The length of the CDR3 is 12 residues. Germline V gene sequence: CDR1 SNHLY, CDR2 FYNNEI.

The source is an elderly woman with acute or convalescent COVID-19. Sequenced sample: peripheral blood. This chain uses TRBV2 with TRBJ1-1; possible D gene TRBD1, 5 bases. CDR3 amino acids: CASSREGTEAFF. CDR3 coding DNA: TGTGCCAGCAGCAGGGAGGGCACTGAAGCTTTCTTT.